This T cell receptor (beta chain) came from a study of patients and donors after allogeneic stem cell transplantation. TCRdb re-derived calls from the RT-PCR reads in MiXCR, one entry per CDR3 protein. This sample has 920,000 or so distinct CDR3 sequences, with approximately 18% found just once. Looked up from germline, CDR1 is MGHDK and CDR2 is SYGVNS. V lost 3 bases, J lost 6 bases, and 11 bases lay in between. CDR3 length equals 14 residues. V gene TRBV25-1 combines with J gene TRBJ2-2; a weak D match, TRBD2 (5 bases). The TCR originated in a human donor who was either an allogeneic HSCT recipient or a stem cell or donor lymphocyte infusion donor (not recorded which). It is not recorded whose cells these are; they may come from a transplant donor. The source material was blood, either unsorted or a sorted T cell fraction (not recorded which). CDR3 amino acids: CASSETKGAGELFF. CDR3 sequence (DNA): TGTGCCAGCAGTGAGACTAAAGGCGCCGGGGAGCTGTTTTTT.